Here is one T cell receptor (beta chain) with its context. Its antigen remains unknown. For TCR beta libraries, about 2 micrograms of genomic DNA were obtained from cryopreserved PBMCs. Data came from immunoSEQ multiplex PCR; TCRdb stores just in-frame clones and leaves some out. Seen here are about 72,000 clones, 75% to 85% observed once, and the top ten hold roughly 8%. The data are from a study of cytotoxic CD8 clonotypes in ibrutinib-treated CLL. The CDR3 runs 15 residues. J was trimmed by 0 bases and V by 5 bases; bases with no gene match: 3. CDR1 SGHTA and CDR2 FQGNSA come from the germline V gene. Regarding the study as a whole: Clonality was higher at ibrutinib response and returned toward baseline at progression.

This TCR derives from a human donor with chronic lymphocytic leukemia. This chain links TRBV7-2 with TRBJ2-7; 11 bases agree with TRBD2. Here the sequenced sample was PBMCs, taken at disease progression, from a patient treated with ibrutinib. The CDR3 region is CASSLTSGASYEQYF. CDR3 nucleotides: TGTGCCAGCAGCCTGACTAGCGGGGCCTCCTACGAGCAGTACTTC.